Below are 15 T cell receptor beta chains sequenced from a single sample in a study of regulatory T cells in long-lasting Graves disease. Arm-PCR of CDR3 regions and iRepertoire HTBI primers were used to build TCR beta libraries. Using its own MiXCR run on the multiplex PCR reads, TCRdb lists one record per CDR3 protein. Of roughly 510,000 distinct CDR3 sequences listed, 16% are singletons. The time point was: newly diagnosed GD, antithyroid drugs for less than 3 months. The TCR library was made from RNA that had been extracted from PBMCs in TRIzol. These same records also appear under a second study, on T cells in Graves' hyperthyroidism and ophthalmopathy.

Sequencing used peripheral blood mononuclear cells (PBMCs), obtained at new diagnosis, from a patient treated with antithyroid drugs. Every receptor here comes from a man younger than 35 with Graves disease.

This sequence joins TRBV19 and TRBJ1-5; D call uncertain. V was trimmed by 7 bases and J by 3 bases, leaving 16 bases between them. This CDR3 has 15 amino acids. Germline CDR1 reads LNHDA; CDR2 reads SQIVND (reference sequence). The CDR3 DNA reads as TGTGCCAGTAAACAGTTTCCAGCCTTCAATCAGCCCCAGCATTTT. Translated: CASKQFPAFNQPQHF. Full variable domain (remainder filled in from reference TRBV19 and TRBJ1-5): DGGITQSPKYLFRKEGQNVTLSCEQNLNHDAMYWYRQDPGQGLRLIYYSQIVNDFQKGDIAEGYSVSREKKESFPLTVTSAQKNPTAFYLCASKQFPAFNQPQHFGDGTRLSIL.

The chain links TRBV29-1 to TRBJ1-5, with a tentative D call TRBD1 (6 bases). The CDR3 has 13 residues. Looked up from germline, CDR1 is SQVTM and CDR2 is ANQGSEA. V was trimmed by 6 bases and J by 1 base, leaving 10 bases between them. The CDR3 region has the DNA TGCAGCGTACTTGACAGGAGCAATCAGCCCCAGCATTTT. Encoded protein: CSVLDRSNQPQHF.

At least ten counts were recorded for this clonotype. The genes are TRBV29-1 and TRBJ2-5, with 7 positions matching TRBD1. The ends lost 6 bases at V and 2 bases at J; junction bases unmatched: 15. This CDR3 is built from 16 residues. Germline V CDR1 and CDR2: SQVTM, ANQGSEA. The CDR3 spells CSVRSLNRGLQETQYF. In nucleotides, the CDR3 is TGCAGCGTCCGATCCCTCAACAGGGGTCTGCAAGAGACCCAGTACTTC.

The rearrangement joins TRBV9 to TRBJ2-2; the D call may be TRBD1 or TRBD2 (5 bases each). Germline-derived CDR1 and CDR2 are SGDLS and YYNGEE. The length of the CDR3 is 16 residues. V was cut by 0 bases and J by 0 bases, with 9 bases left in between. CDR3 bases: TGTGCCAGCAGCGTAGTTGGGGGAACGAACACCGGGGAGCTGTTTTTT. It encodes CASSVVGGTNTGELFF.

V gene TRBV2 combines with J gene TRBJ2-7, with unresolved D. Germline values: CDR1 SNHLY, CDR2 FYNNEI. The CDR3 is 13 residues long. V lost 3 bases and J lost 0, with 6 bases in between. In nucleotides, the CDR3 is TGTGCCAGCAGTGAGTATCTCTCCTACGAGCAGTACTTC. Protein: CASSEYLSYEQYF.

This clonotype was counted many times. The CDR3 loop is CATRETGVAYEQYF. As DNA, the CDR3 is TGTGCCACCCGGGAGACAGGGGTGGCCTACGAGCAGTACTTC. The gene calls are TRBV15 and TRBJ2-7; 8 nucleotides align to TRBD1. With 8 bases clipped from V and 2 bases from J, the junction kept 8 bases outside the gene matches. Germline V lookup: CDR1 LNHNV, CDR2 YYDKDF (reference sequence). The CDR3 contains 14 residues.

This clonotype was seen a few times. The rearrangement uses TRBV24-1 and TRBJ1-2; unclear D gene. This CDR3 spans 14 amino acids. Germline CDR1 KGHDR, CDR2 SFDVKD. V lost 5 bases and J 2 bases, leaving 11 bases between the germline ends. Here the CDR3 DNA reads TGTGCCACCAGTGCCTTGGGCGGAAACTATGGCTACACCTTC. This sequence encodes CATSALGGNYGYTF.

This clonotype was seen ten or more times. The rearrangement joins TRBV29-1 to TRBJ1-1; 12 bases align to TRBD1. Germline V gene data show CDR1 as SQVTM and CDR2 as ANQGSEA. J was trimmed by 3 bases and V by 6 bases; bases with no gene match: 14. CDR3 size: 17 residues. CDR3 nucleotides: TGCAGCGTCGACGGGGGGGACAGGGGGCTATGGGACACTGAAGCTTTCTTT. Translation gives CSVDGGDRGLWDTEAFF. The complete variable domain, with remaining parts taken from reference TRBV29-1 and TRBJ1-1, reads SAVISQKPSRDICQRGTSLTIQCQVDSQVTMMFWYRQQPGQSLTLIATANQGSEATYESGFVIDKFPISRPNLTFSTLTVSNMSPEDSSIYLCSVDGGDRGLWDTEAFFGQGTRLTVV.

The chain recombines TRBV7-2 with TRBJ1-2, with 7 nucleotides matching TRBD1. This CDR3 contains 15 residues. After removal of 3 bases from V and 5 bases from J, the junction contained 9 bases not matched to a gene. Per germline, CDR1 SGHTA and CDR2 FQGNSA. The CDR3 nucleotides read TGTGCCAGCAGCTTGATCGGGACAGCGTCATATGGCTACACCTTC. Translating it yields CASSLIGTASYGYTF.

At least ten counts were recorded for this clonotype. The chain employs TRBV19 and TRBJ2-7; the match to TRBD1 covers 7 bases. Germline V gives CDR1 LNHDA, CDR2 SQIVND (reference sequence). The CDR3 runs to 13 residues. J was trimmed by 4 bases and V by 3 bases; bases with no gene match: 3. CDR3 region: CASSIPGQYEQYF. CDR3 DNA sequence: TGTGCCAGTAGTATCCCGGGACAGTACGAGCAGTACTTC.

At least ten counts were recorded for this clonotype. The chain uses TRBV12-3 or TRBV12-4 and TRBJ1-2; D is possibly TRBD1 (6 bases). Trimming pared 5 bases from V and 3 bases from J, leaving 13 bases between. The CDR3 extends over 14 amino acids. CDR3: CASSPRTAHYGYTF. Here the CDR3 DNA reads TGTGCCAGCAGTCCCAGGACAGCCCACTATGGCTACACCTTC.

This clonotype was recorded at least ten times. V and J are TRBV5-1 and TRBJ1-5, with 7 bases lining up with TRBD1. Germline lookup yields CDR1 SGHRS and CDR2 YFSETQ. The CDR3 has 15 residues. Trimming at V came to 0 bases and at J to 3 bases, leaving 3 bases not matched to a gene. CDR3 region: CASSLGQGLNQPQHF. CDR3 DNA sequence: TGCGCCAGCAGCTTGGGACAGGGTCTCAATCAGCCCCAGCATTTT.

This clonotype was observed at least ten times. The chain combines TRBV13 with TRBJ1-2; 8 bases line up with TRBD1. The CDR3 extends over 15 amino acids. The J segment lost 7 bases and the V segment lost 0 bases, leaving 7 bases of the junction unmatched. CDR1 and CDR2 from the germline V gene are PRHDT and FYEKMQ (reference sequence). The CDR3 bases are TGTGCCAGCAGCTTAGGATCAGGGGGCGCGCGTGGCTACACCTTC. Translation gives CASSLGSGGARGYTF.

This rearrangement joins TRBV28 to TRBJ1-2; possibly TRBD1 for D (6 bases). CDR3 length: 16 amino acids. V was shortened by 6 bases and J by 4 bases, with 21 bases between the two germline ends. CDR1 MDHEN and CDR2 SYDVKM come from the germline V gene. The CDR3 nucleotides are TGTGCCAGCAGGAAAAACGGGGCAGGGGAACGCTATGGCTACACCTTC. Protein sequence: CASRKNGAGERYGYTF.

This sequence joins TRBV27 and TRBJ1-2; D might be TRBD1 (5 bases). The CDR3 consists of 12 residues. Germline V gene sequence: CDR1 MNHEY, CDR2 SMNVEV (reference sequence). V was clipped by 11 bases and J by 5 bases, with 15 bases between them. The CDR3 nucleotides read TGTGCCTGGAGAAAGGGGTGGTATGGCTACACCTTC. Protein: CAWRKGWYGYTF.